This TCR beta chain originates from a study of T cell responses to AZD1222 COVID-19 vaccine. Clones were sequenced by immunoSEQ multiplex PCR, and TCRdb holds only the in-frame ones, with some missing. This table holds roughly 150,000 clones, about 90% found once. Study results and caveats: Increased Spike-specific TCR breadth and depth were observed after two AZD1222 doses. Spike-wide vaccine-associated CD4 TCRs dominated at 160-218 and 743-854.

Trimming removed 2 bases at V and 10 bases at J, with 19 bases between. CDR3 length: 15 amino acids. Germline loops: CDR1 MNHEY, CDR2 SVGEGT. On this clone: Its antigen remains unknown.

V and J are TRBV6-2 or TRBV6-3 and TRBJ2-3; D is possibly TRBD1 (6 bases). Material: peripheral blood, obtained 28 days after the second AZD1222 dose. The sequence came from an adult who received the AZD1222 COVID-19 vaccine. The CDR3 DNA is TGTGCCAGCAGTTACGTCAGGGGATCTAGGTCCCCGCAGTATTTT. It is translated as CASSYVRGSRSPQYF.